Following are 3 T cell receptor beta chains from one sample sequenced in a study of cytomegalovirus exposure and HLA in healthy donors. The PCR contained 60 Vbeta and 13 Jbeta primers. Using immunoSEQ multiplex PCR, the repertoire was profiled, and TCRdb retains in-frame clones only, with some absent. The table shows approximately 170,000 clones, with about 75% occurring only once. The specimen sequenced was PBMCs. Receptors originate from a male donor in good health and CMV-seropositive.

The genes are TRBV10-1 and TRBJ2-1, with 7 bases identical to TRBD2. Per germline, CDR1 WNHNN and CDR2 SYGVQD (reference sequence). Trimming at V came to 1 base and at J to 4 bases, leaving 7 bases not matched to a gene. The CDR3 sequence is 16 residues long. CDR3: CASSELRTRPYNEQFF. The CDR3 nucleotides are TGCGCCAGCAGTGAGTTGCGGACTAGGCCTTACAATGAGCAGTTCTTC.

This clone has a single count. J is TRBJ2-7 and V is TRBV13; possible D gene TRBD2, 8 bases. In germline, CDR1 is PRHDT, CDR2 FYEKMQ (reference sequence). The V and J ends lost 6 bases and 0 bases respectively, with 15 bases between them. This CDR3 is built from 15 residues. The DNA for the CDR3 is TGTGCCAGCAGTCGGGGGGGGACAGCCTCCTACGAGCAGTACTTC. It codes for CASSRGGTASYEQYF.

This clone was found a few times. The rearrangement joins TRBV5-1 to TRBJ1-1, with TRBD1 matching 7 bases. Germline CDR1 is SGHRS and CDR2 is YFSETQ. The CDR3 is 14 amino acids. V was pared by 4 bases and J by 1 base, with 4 bases of the junction left unmatched. The CDR3 nucleotides read TGCGCCAGCAGCATATACAGGGGGAACACTGAAGCTTTCTTT. Translating it yields CASSIYRGNTEAFF.